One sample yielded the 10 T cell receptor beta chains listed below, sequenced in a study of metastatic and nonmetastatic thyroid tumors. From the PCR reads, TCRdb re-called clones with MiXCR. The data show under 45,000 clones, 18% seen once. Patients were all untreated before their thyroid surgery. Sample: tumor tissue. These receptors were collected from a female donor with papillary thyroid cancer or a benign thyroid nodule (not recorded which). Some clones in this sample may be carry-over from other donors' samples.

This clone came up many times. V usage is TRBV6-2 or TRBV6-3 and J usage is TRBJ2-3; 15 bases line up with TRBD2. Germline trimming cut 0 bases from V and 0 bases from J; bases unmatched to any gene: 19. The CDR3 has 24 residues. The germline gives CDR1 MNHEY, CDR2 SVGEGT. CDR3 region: CASSYSSGTSGGTYPARSTDTQYF. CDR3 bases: TGTGCCAGCAGTTACTCGAGTGGGACTAGCGGGGGGACCTACCCCGCGCGGAGCACAGATACGCAGTATTTT.

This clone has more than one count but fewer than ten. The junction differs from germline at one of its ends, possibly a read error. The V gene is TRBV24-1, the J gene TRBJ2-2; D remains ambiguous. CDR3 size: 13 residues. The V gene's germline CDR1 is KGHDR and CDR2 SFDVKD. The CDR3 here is CATSVTNTEELFF. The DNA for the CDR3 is TGTGCCACCAGTGTTACGAACACCGAGGAGCTGTTTTTT.

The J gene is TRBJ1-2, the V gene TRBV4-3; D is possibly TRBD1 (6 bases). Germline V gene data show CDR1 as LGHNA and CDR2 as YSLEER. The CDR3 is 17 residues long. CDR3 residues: CAISQDVLDRLNYGYTF. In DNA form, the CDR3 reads TGCGCTATCAGCCAAGATGTATTGGACAGACTTAACTATGGCTACACCTTC.

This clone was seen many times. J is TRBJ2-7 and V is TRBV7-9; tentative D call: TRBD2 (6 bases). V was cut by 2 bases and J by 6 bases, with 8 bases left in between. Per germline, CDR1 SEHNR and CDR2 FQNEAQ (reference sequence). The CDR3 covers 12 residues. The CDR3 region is CASSLLRGEQYF. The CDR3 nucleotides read TGTGCCAGCAGCTTACTGCGGGGCGAGCAGTACTTC.

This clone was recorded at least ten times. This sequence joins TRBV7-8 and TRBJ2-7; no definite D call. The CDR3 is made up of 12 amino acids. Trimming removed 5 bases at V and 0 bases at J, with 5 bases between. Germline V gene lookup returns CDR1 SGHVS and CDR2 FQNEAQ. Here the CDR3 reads CASSPSSYEQYF. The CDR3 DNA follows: TGTGCCAGCAGCCCTAGCTCCTACGAGCAGTACTTC. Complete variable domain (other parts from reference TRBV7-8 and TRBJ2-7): GAGVSQSPRYKVAKRGQDVALRCDPISGHVSLFWYQQALGQGPEFLTYFQNEAQLDKSGLPSDRFFAERPEGSVSTLKIQRTQQEDSAVYLCASSPSSYEQYFGPGTRLTVT.

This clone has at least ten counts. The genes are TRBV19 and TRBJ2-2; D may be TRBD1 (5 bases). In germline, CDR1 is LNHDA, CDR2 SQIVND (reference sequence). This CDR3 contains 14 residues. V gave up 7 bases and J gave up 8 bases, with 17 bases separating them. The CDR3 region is CASTGQSRTGELFF. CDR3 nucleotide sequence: TGTGCCAGTACAGGGCAATCCCGCACAGGGGAGCTGTTTTTT.

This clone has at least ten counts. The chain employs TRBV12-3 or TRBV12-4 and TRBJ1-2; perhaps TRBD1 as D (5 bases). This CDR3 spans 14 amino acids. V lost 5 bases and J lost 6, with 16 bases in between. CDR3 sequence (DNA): TGTGCCAGCAGTCCTCGAGCAGGGCCCGATGGCTACACCTTC. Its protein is CASSPRAGPDGYTF.

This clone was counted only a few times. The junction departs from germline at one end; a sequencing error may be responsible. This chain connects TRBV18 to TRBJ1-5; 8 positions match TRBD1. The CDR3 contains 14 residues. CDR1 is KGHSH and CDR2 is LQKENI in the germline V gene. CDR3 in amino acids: CVSSERQGNQPQHF. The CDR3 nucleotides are TGTGTCAGCTCAGAACGACAGGGGAATCAGCCCCAGCATTTT.

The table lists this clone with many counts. In DNA, the CDR3 is TGCGCCAGCAGGGAGGGGAACACTGAAGCTTTCTTT. It specifies CASREGNTEAFF. The V and J genes are TRBV10-2 and TRBJ1-1; no firm D call. V was cut by 6 bases and J by 1 base, with 6 bases left in between. Per germline, CDR1 WSHSY and CDR2 SAAADI. The CDR3 sequence is 12 residues long.

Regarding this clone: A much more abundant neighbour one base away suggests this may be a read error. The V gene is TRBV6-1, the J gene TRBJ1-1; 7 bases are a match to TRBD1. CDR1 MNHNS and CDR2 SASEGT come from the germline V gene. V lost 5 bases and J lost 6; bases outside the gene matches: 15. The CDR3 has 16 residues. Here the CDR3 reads CASSPQVEGAVAEAFF. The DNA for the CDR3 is TGTGCCAGCAGTCCACAGGTTGAGGGGGCGGTCGCTGAAGCTTTCTTT.